Included here is one T cell receptor beta chain sequence, with context. Its matching antigen is unknown. The sequenced template was RNA, covering the TCR beta CDR3 region. An initial RT-PCR round employing HTBI primers preceded a second-round multiplex PCR. Each CDR3 protein gets one entry after TCRdb re-called the multiplex PCR reads with MiXCR. The table records about 400,000 distinct CDR3 sequences, less than 20% of them present only once. Aged 18 to 65, hyperthyroidism patients had new diagnoses of under 2 months' duration. Symptoms, serum thyroxine and TRAb, thyroid ultrasound, and orbital computed tomography formed the diagnostic basis. The data derive from a study of Graves' ophthalmopathy and Graves' hyperthyroidism. Background on the study: Before any treatment, peripheral blood was taken at the initial diagnosis.

Broader study findings: Detected in blood as well were most expanded thyroid clonotypes with frequency above 0.001.

V was shortened by 0 bases and J by 2 bases, with 10 bases between the two germline ends. CDR3 length equals 14 residues. Germline CDR1 reads SQVTM; CDR2 reads ANQGSEA. The gene calls are TRBV29-1 and TRBJ2-5; D might be TRBD2 (5 bases). The sequence was obtained from a woman aged 18-29 years with stable Graves' hyperthyroidism. Sequencing input: peripheral blood. The CDR3 protein is CSVEEPWTQETQYF. The CDR3 DNA is TGCAGCGTTGAAGAACCCTGGACTCAAGAGACCCAGTACTTC.